The clone carrying this T cell receptor beta chain came up once. Germline is not matched at one junction end, which may reflect a read error. This sample was taken from a study of blood T cells in healthy people across ages. Germline V CDR1 and CDR2: MNHNS, SASEGT. This CDR3 is built from 15 residues. A sample-barcoded 5' primer and a J-beta primer mix were used in a second PCR of about 7 to 11 cycles. TCRdb passed the 5' RACE reads through MiXCR, listing each CDR3 protein once. The sample yields hundreds of thousands of distinct CDR3 sequences, about 59% seen once. Sequencing input: blood. The clonotype was recovered from a man aged 30 to 45 in good health. This chain connects TRBV6-1 to TRBJ2-7, with D possibly TRBD2 on 6 matching bases. CDR3 amino acids: CASTLTGGGTYEQYF. As DNA, the CDR3 is TGTGCCAGCACCCTAACAGGTGGAGGGACCTATGAGCAGTACTTC.